The 18 T cell receptor beta chains reported below all come from one sample, sequenced in a study of long-term antiretroviral therapy in people with HIV. Survey-level immunoSEQ v3.0 assays were run. Using immunoSEQ multiplex PCR, the repertoire was profiled, and TCRdb retains in-frame clones only, with some absent. This repertoire shows about 19,000 clones, 90% to 95% found once; its top ten account for approximately 9.7%. The sequencing used unsorted PBMCs, collected 3 years after starting antiretroviral therapy. These receptors all come from a man aged 50-60 years with HIV.

The V call is TRBV30, the J call TRBJ2-1, with D tentatively TRBD1 or TRBD2 (5 bases each). V was cut by 4 bases and J by 7 bases, with 14 bases left in between. Germline V gene sequence: CDR1 GTSNPN, CDR2 SVGIG (reference sequence). This CDR3 spans 13 amino acids. The chain's CDR3 is CAWIRGLGNEQFF. DNA of the CDR3: TGTGCCTGGATCCGGGGCCTGGGGAATGAGCAGTTCTTC.

The chain combines TRBV4-1 with TRBJ2-7; 7 bases match TRBD1. From germline, CDR1 is MGHRA and CDR2 YSYEKL. This CDR3 has 15 residues. V shed 1 base, J shed 8 bases, and the junction held 11 bases outside the gene matches. The CDR3 loop reads CASSQGTGPLYQQYF. The CDR3 DNA sequence: TGCGCCAGCAGCCAAGGGACAGGCCCTCTTTACCAGCAGTACTTC.

This chain connects TRBV4-1 to TRBJ1-1; D is ambiguous. Germline loops: CDR1 MGHRA, CDR2 YSYEKL. Trimming left V 4 bases short and J 5 bases short, with 17 bases between. The CDR3 has 15 residues. The CDR3 protein is CASSLGIKSGTEAFF. CDR3 bases: TGCGCCAGCAGCCTCGGGATCAAGTCGGGGACTGAAGCTTTCTTT.

The chain couples TRBV11-2 to TRBJ1-1; 10 nucleotides line up with TRBD1. The CDR3 has 18 amino acids. The germline V gene has CDR1 SGHAT and CDR2 FQNNGV. The V and J ends lost 3 bases and 2 bases, in that order; junction bases with no gene match: 12. Written as DNA, the CDR3 is TGTGCCAGCAGCTTTTCGCCCCCGGGACAGGGGTTAAACACTGAAGCTTTCTTT. It specifies CASSFSPPGQGLNTEAFF.

V is TRBV21-1 and J is TRBJ1-6; the listed D gene, TRBD1, was not tested against the DNA. TRBV21-1 is assigned pseudogene status. The CDR3 is 15 residues long. CDR3 sequence reads: CASSTPGQGDSPLHF. Written as DNA, the CDR3 is TGTGCCAGCAGCACCCCGGGACAGGGAGATTCACCCCTCCACTTT.

The chain couples TRBV6-6 to TRBJ2-7; perhaps TRBD1 as D (6 bases). The CDR3 is 15 residues long. V lost 0 bases, J lost 4 bases, and 13 bases lay in between. Germline V gives CDR1 MNHNY, CDR2 SVGAGI (reference sequence). CDR3 sequence reads: CASSYSGVGGYEQYF. For the CDR3, the DNA is TGTGCCAGCAGTTACTCTGGGGTAGGGGGATACGAGCAGTACTTC.

The gene calls are TRBV12-5 and TRBJ1-6; the D gene is possibly TRBD1 (5 bases). V was pared by 0 bases and J by 4 bases, with 10 bases between. The CDR3 length is 16 residues. Germline values: CDR1 LGHNT, CDR2 FRNRAP. The CDR3 sequence is CASGLVTGPYNSPLHF. The CDR3 nucleotides are TGTGCTAGTGGTTTGGTAACAGGTCCGTATAATTCACCCCTCCACTTT.

The J gene is TRBJ2-3, the V gene TRBV6-1; D is possibly TRBD2 (5 bases). The V gene lost 3 bases and the J gene lost 2 bases, with 9 bases spanning the gap. The CDR3 runs 14 residues. CDR1 is MNHNS, CDR2 SASEGT, per germline. The CDR3 sequence is CASSDGGPTDTQYF. For the CDR3, the DNA is TGTGCCAGCAGTGACGGAGGTCCCACAGATACGCAGTATTTT.

The rearrangement uses TRBV18 and TRBJ1-5, with D possibly being TRBD1 (6 bases). The CDR3 runs 16 residues. CDR1 is KGHSH and CDR2 is LQKENI in the germline V gene. V shed 0 bases and J shed 2 bases, with 11 bases lying between them. The CDR3 loop is CASSPPGQTGNQPQHF. Written as DNA, the CDR3 is TGTGCCAGCTCACCACCCGGACAGACCGGCAATCAGCCCCAGCATTTT.

V gene TRBV29-1 combines with J gene TRBJ1-2; no firm D call. This CDR3 spans 13 amino acids. Germline V CDR1 and CDR2: SQVTM, ANQGSEA. V shed 4 bases and J shed 5 bases, with 14 bases lying between them. The CDR3 loop reads CSVGSGDRYGYTF. CDR3 DNA sequence: TGCAGCGTTGGGTCAGGCGATCGGTATGGCTACACCTTC.

This clone was counted once. DNA for the CDR3: TGTGCCATCAGTGCCCGCGGGGGGAGCGGGGGGGCGGTAGATACGCAGTATTTT. Translating gives CAISARGGSGGAVDTQYF. The rearrangement uses TRBV10-3 and TRBJ2-3, with 10 positions matching TRBD2. The germline V gene has CDR1 ENHRY and CDR2 SYGVKD. V shed 4 bases, J shed 5 bases, and the junction held 15 bases outside the gene matches. The CDR3 consists of 18 residues.

The chain carries TRBV5-6 and TRBJ2-7; 11 bases match TRBD1. The CDR3 runs 15 residues. V dropped 4 bases and J dropped 0; count of bases not matched to a gene: 3. Per germline, CDR1 SGHDT and CDR2 YYEEEE. DNA for the CDR3: TGTGCCAGCAGCAAGGGACAGGGGGTCTCCTACGAGCAGTACTTC. Amino acid sequence: CASSKGQGVSYEQYF. Full variable domain (outside the CDR3, taken from reference TRBV5-6 and TRBJ2-7): DAGVTQSPTHLIKTRGQQVTLRCSPKSGHDTVSWYQQALGQGPQFIFQYYEEEERQRGNFPDRFSGHQFPNYSSELNVNALLLGDSALYLCASSKGQGVSYEQYFGPGTRLTVT.

This clone was found once. As DNA, the CDR3 is TGTGCCAGCAGTTACCCTACAGGGACCGGGGAGCTGTTTTTT. Translated, it gives CASSYPTGTGELFF. This chain connects TRBV6-5 to TRBJ2-2; D may be TRBD1 (6 bases). The germline V and J ends were trimmed by 2 bases and 5 bases, with 9 bases remaining between them. Germline V gene data show CDR1 as MNHEY and CDR2 as SVGAGI. This CDR3 is built from 14 residues.

This rearrangement joins TRBV9 to TRBJ1-2; maybe TRBD1 (5 bases). The CDR3 consists of 13 residues. Germline values: CDR1 SGDLS, CDR2 YYNGEE. V was shortened by 3 bases and J by 4 bases, with 10 bases between the two germline ends. This CDR3 reads CASSGRDVYGYTF. The CDR3 nucleotides are TGTGCCAGCAGCGGCCGGGACGTCTATGGCTACACCTTC.

The J gene is TRBJ2-3, the V gene TRBV5-1; tentative D call: TRBD2 (5 bases). Looked up from germline, CDR1 is SGHRS and CDR2 is YFSETQ. The CDR3 loop spans 15 amino acids. Deletions cut 1 base from V and 0 bases from J, with 9 bases between. The CDR3 reads CASSLSGSSTDTQYF. CDR3 DNA sequence: TGCGCCAGCAGCTTGTCGGGATCTAGCACAGATACGCAGTATTTT.

The DNA of the CDR3 is TGTGCCAGCAGTGACTCAGGCAGGTTAGGGTTCCATGAGCAGTTCTTC. This codes for CASSDSGRLGFHEQFF. V usage is TRBV6-4 and J usage is TRBJ2-1, with no clear D. Germline V gene lookup returns CDR1 MRHNA and CDR2 SNTAGT. Trimming stripped 0 bases from V and 8 bases from J, with 17 bases between. The CDR3 consists of 16 residues.

J is TRBJ2-7 and V is TRBV5-4; D may match TRBD1 or TRBD2 (5 bases each). Trimming removed 4 bases at V and 0 bases at J, with 14 bases between. Germline CDR1 SGHNT, CDR2 YYREEE (reference sequence). The CDR3 runs 15 residues. CDR3 residues: CASSPGTLSSYEQYF. Here the CDR3 DNA reads TGTGCCAGCAGCCCCGGGACGCTAAGCTCCTACGAGCAGTACTTC.

The chain is built from TRBV5-1 and TRBJ2-4, with D hard to call. This CDR3 comprises 15 residues. V lost 4 bases and J 0 bases, leaving 11 bases between the germline ends. Germline assignment: CDR1 SGHRS and CDR2 YFSETQ. In DNA, the CDR3 is TGCGCCAGCAGCCTCCTGGGGATAGCCAAAAACATTCAGTACTTC. Its translation is CASSLLGIAKNIQYF. Complete variable domain (other parts from reference TRBV5-1 and TRBJ2-4): KAGVTQTPRYLIKTRGQQVTLSCSPISGHRSVSWYQQTPGQGLQFLFEYFSETQRNKGNFPGRFSGRQFSNSRSEMNVSTLELGDSALYLCASSLLGIAKNIQYFGAGTRLSVL.